Below are 19 T cell receptor beta chains sequenced from a single sample in a study of shared clonotypes between healthy human individuals. TCRdb's copy holds only in-frame clones and misses some; the assay was immunoSEQ multiplex PCR. The sample gives fewer than 1.8 million clones, less than 99% of which show up once; 0.3% to 0.45% is in the top ten. Sequenced sample: naive CD4+ T cells sorted from blood. Subset given: CD45RA+ positively selected. These receptors originate from a man younger than 45 in good health.

This clone has only one observation. The rearrangement uses TRBV2 and TRBJ2-7, with 11 bases matching TRBD2. The ends lost 7 bases at V and 3 bases at J; junction bases unmatched: 5. CDR1 and CDR2 from the germline V gene are SNHLY and FYNNEI. The CDR3 extends over 14 amino acids. The CDR3 loop reads CASNRLAGSYEQYF. The CDR3 DNA is TGTGCCAGCAACAGACTAGCGGGGAGCTACGAGCAGTACTTC.

This chain links TRBV5-1 with TRBJ2-5; 7 nucleotides match TRBD2. CDR3 length: 14 residues. The germline V gene encodes CDR1 SGHRS and CDR2 YFSETQ. V lost 4 bases to trimming and J lost 2 bases; unmatched junction nucleotides: 5. As DNA, the CDR3 is TGCGCCAGCAGCCCGAAAGCGGGGCAAGAGACCCAGTACTTC. Its translation: CASSPKAGQETQYF.

V usage is TRBV6-4 and J usage is TRBJ2-2, with 9 nucleotides matching TRBD1. Per the germline V gene, CDR1 is MRHNA and CDR2 is SNTAGT. V shed 4 bases, J shed 2 bases, and the junction held 5 bases outside the gene matches. This CDR3 spans 16 amino acids. The CDR3 is CASSARTGVNTGELFF. CDR3 nucleotide sequence: TGTGCCAGCAGTGCAAGGACAGGGGTTAACACCGGGGAGCTGTTTTTT.

The chain has TRBV11-2 and TRBJ2-1; D tentatively fits TRBD1 or TRBD2 (5 bases each). The germline V gene encodes CDR1 SGHAT and CDR2 FQNNGV. The CDR3 extends over 17 amino acids. Deletions cut 3 bases from V and 2 bases from J, with 17 bases between. CDR3 in DNA: TGTGCCAGCAGCTTGGGATCGGGACCCAGAGCCTACAATGAGCAGTTCTTC. Residues: CASSLGSGPRAYNEQFF.

The chain recombines TRBV5-4 with TRBJ2-5; either TRBD1 or TRBD2 may supply D (5 bases each). Germline V lookup: CDR1 SGHNT, CDR2 YYREEE (reference sequence). V was pared by 3 bases and J by 2 bases, with 14 bases between. This CDR3 region has 15 residues. The CDR3 sequence is CASSSRDGVQETQYF. In DNA form, the CDR3 reads TGTGCCAGCAGCTCCCGGGACGGAGTACAAGAGACCCAGTACTTC.

The chain carries TRBV28 and TRBJ2-3; TRBD2 aligns across 11 bases. The V gene's germline CDR1 is MDHEN and CDR2 SYDVKM. Trimming took 3 bases from V and 5 from J; bases not matched to a gene: 1. The CDR3 consists of 14 residues. The DNA of the CDR3 is TGTGCCAGCAGTTTGACTAGCGGGATAGATACGCAGTATTTT. The encoded protein is CASSLTSGIDTQYF.

The rearrangement uses TRBV18 and TRBJ2-5; maybe TRBD2 (5 bases). From germline, CDR1 is KGHSH and CDR2 LQKENI. V was shortened by 3 bases and J by 5 bases, with 13 bases between the two germline ends. This CDR3 spans 14 amino acids. DNA for the CDR3: TGTGCCAGCTCACCTCTAGGGCCGGGGGAGACCCAGTACTTC. As protein: CASSPLGPGETQYF.

V and J are TRBV4-1 and TRBJ1-2; TRBD1 agrees at 7 bases. The CDR3 spans 14 residues. Germline CDR1 reads MGHRA; CDR2 reads YSYEKL. V lost 2 bases to trimming and J lost 8 bases; unmatched junction nucleotides: 8. In nucleotides, the CDR3 is TGCGCCAGCAGCCAAACTCTAACAGGGGACGGCTACACCTTC. This codes for CASSQTLTGDGYTF.

CDR3 bases: TGTGCCAGCACCTCCCGGGACAGGGGGGGCGGGACTGAAGCTTTCTTT. Its protein product is CASTSRDRGGGTEAFF. The chain recombines TRBV28 with TRBJ1-1, with 11 bases identical to TRBD1. V shed 7 bases, J shed 5 bases, and the junction held 12 bases outside the gene matches. Germline CDR1 reads MDHEN; CDR2 reads SYDVKM. The CDR3 loop spans 16 amino acids.

The rearrangement joins TRBV5-1 to TRBJ1-3; maybe TRBD1 (5 bases). CDR1 and CDR2 (germline): SGHRS, YFSETQ. Trimming left V 0 bases short and J 8 bases short, with 12 bases between. CDR3 size: 14 residues. CDR3 loop: CASSLAGRMDTIYF. As DNA, the CDR3 is TGCGCCAGCAGCTTGGCGGGGCGAATGGACACCATATATTTT.

The chain combines TRBV29-1 with TRBJ2-5; 8 bases are shared with TRBD1. In germline, CDR1 is SQVTM, CDR2 ANQGSEA. Losses at the gene ends were 5 bases for V and 1 base for J; bases not matched to a gene: 9. CDR3 size: 15 residues. Written as DNA, the CDR3 is TGCAGCGTTCATTTTGGACAGGGTAGCCAAGAGACCCAGTACTTC. As protein: CSVHFGQGSQETQYF.

On this clone itself: This sample includes further DNA sequences coding for the same CDR3. The rearrangement joins TRBV19 to TRBJ2-7, with 14 positions matching TRBD2. The CDR3 loop spans 15 amino acids. From germline, CDR1 is LNHDA and CDR2 SQIVND (reference sequence). The J segment lost 4 bases and the V segment lost 5 bases, leaving 4 bases of the junction unmatched. The DNA for the CDR3 is TGTGCCAGTAGTCGACTAGCGGGAGGGTCTTACGAGCAGTACTTC. Translated, it gives CASSRLAGGSYEQYF.

The chain employs TRBV7-6 and TRBJ1-4; D uncertain. Germline V gene sequence: CDR1 SGHVS, CDR2 FNYEAQ. This CDR3 contains 14 residues. V lost 5 bases and J 8 bases, leaving 15 bases between the germline ends. The CDR3 DNA is TGTGCCAGCAGCCGTCCGAGTGGGGTGGAAAAACTGTTTTTT. This codes for CASSRPSGVEKLFF.

This chain links TRBV5-6 with TRBJ2-7; TRBD2 agrees at 11 bases. Trimming removed 3 bases from V and 1 base from J; junction bases left unmatched: 3. This CDR3 spans 15 amino acids. Germline V gene sequence: CDR1 SGHDT, CDR2 YYEEEE. In nucleotides, the CDR3 is TGTGCCAGCAGCTACCGACTAGCGGGATCCTACGAGCAGTACTTC. Protein: CASSYRLAGSYEQYF.

The chain is built from TRBV10-1 and TRBJ2-1, with a weak D call TRBD1 (5 bases). This CDR3 spans 15 amino acids. Germline values: CDR1 WNHNN, CDR2 SYGVQD (reference sequence). Between the trimmed V and J ends, which lost 5 bases and 4 bases, there was a span of 15 bases. The CDR3 reads CASSPTAAWYNEQFF. The CDR3, as DNA: TGCGCCAGCAGTCCGACAGCCGCTTGGTACAATGAGCAGTTCTTC.

V is TRBV7-9 and J is TRBJ2-1; 9 bases match TRBD2. Germline V gene lookup returns CDR1 SEHNR and CDR2 FQNEAQ (reference sequence). V lost 6 bases, J lost 7 bases, and 13 bases stayed unmatched. CDR3 length: 16 amino acids. CDR3 residues: CASRQGGLAGLNEQFF. The CDR3 DNA reads as TGTGCCAGCAGGCAAGGGGGGCTAGCGGGACTGAATGAGCAGTTCTTC.

J is TRBJ1-5 and V is TRBV6-5; a possible D gene is TRBD1 (5 bases). CDR1 is MNHEY and CDR2 is SVGAGI in the germline V gene. The germline V and J ends were trimmed by 6 bases and 6 bases, with 15 bases remaining between them. The CDR3 consists of 14 residues. CDR3 coding DNA: TGTGCCAGCAGGCGGCGGGGGGGTGGTCAGCCCCAGCATTTT. Its translation is CASRRRGGGQPQHF.

This clone has just one count. J is TRBJ2-7 and V is TRBV1; TRBD2 is taken as the D call from the table, unchecked against the DNA. TRBV1 is a pseudogene segment. This CDR3 has 19 residues. The CDR3 DNA reads TGCACCAGCAGCCGCGCCACGTCCGCGGGGTGTCTCTCCCTTTACGAGCAGTACTTC. Its translation is CTSSRATSAGCLSLYEQYF.

This clone was seen once. Additional DNA sequences in this sample encode the identical CDR3. The chain employs TRBV9 and TRBJ1-3; D unresolved. V lost 0 bases, J lost 2 bases, and 3 bases lay in between. CDR1 and CDR2 from the germline V gene are SGDLS and YYNGEE. The CDR3 extends over 13 amino acids. CDR3 bases: TGTGCCAGCAGCGTAGGACCTGGAAACACCATATATTTT. It is translated as CASSVGPGNTIYF.